This record looks at one TCR beta chain sequence and its context. There are 16 residues in the CDR3. The germline V gene has CDR1 SGHDT and CDR2 YYEEEE. Losses at the gene ends were 2 bases for V and 4 bases for J; bases not matched to a gene: 12. This record comes from a study of blood T cell repertoires in COVID-19. Overall study context: Sources were T cells, B-cell-depleted T cells, or PBMCs; the material itself was cDNA or gDNA.

In the authors' workflow: Quantification of nucleated cells was approximated via reference gene primer amplification. TCRdb's table, derived via immunoSEQ multiplex PCR, lists solely in-frame clones and lacks some. Clonal size and the V and J genes are those of that table, whereas D and trimming came from the DNA. The data hold hundreds of thousands of clones, with approximately 89% observed a single time. This clonotype was obtained from a woman aged 40 to 50 who had recovered from COVID-19. The chain joins TRBV5-6 to TRBJ2-7; 7 bases are shared with TRBD1. Sequencing input: PBMCs or T cells enriched from blood (not recorded which). This CDR3 reads CASSFRSTGPQYEQYF. The CDR3, as DNA: TGTGCCAGCAGCTTCCGCTCGACAGGGCCCCAATACGAGCAGTACTTC.